The rows below give T cell receptor beta chains drawn from one sample of a study of shared T cell receptors in the human thymus. The method was immunoSEQ multiplex PCR; TCRdb's version includes in-frame clones alone and lacks a portion of them. Of 600,000 or so clones in the sample, around 87% were seen once. This sample also belongs to another study, concerning human thymus T cells.

Sequencing was done on a sample of thymocytes. These receptors all come from a boy younger than two with a congenital heart defect. Both conserved end residues are part of each CDR3. The D gene is left open where the match is weak. The size of a clone is reported for some rows only, either as once, few or many, or as a class for expanded clones.

TRBJ2-1,NA,TRBD1,TRBV19,CASSGPGDRGWFF,TGTGCCAGTAGTGGTCCGGGGGACAGGGGATGGTTCTTC
TRBJ2-7,NA,NA,TRBV28,CASSFFQGPTYEQYF,TGTGCCAGCAGTTTCTTCCAGGGGCCAACCTACGAGCAGTACTTC
TRBJ2-3,NA,NA,TRBV12-5,CASGLDPGSRTDTQYF,TGTGCTAGTGGTTTGGACCCTGGGAGTCGCACAGATACGCAGTATTTT
TRBJ1-4,NA,TRBD1,TRBV19,CASSIPKDRTTNEKLFF,TGTGCCAGTAGTATACCCAAGGACAGGACAACTAATGAAAAACTGTTTTTT
TRBJ2-7,NA,NA,TRBV5-1,CASSLPASEAYEQYF,TGCGCCAGCAGCTTACCGGCCTCGGAGGCCTACGAGCAGTACTTC
TRBJ2-7,NA,NA,TRBV10-3,CAISERDSVNYEQYF,TGTGCCATCAGTGAGAGGGACTCGGTGAACTACGAGCAGTACTTC
TRBJ2-7,NA,TRBD2,TRBV10-3,CAISEDISGREQYF,TGTGCCATCAGTGAAGATATTAGCGGGCGTGAGCAGTACTTC
TRBJ2-7,NA,TRBD2,TRBV19,CASSPPTSGRTSYEQYF,TGTGCCAGTAGTCCCCCAACTAGCGGGAGGACCTCCTACGAGCAGTACTTC
TRBJ2-3,NA,TRBD1,TRBV10-3,CAISDSGQGAADTQYF,TGTGCCATCAGTGATTCTGGACAGGGGGCTGCAGATACGCAGTATTTT
TRBJ1-2,NA,TRBD1,TRBV7-4,CASSRNGQGNHGYTF,TGTGCCAGCAGCCGAAACGGACAGGGGAACCATGGCTACACCTTC
TRBJ2-7,NA,TRBD1,TRBV6-1,CASSEIPGGSIPGYEQYF,TGTGCCAGCAGTGAAATTCCAGGGGGCTCTATTCCAGGCTACGAGCAGTACTTC
TRBJ2-3,NA,NA,TRBV2,CASRKRDFSTDTQYF,TGTGCCAGCAGAAAAAGGGACTTTAGCACAGATACGCAGTATTTT
TRBJ2-1,NA,TRBD2,TRBV4-3,CASSQRGTSGGNEQFF,TGCGCCAGCAGCCAACGAGGGACTAGCGGGGGTAATGAGCAGTTCTTC
TRBJ1-5,NA,TRBD1,TRBV15,CATKTWDRRQDSNQPQHF,TGTGCCACCAAGACCTGGGACAGACGTCAAGATAGCAATCAGCCCCAGCATTTT
TRBJ1-6,NA,NA,TRBV11-2,CASSLNHYSPLHF,TGTGCCAGCAGCTTAAACCATTACTCCCCCCTCCACTTT
TRBJ2-1,once,NA,TRBV28,CAVRGVYNEQFF,TGTGCAGTCCGCGGGGTCTACAATGAGCAGTTCTTC
TRBJ1-1,NA,TRBD1,TRBV11-3,CASSLDRGSEAFF,TGTGCCAGCAGCTTAGACAGGGGGTCTGAAGCTTTCTTT
TRBJ1-2,NA,NA,TRBV30,CAGARVGIRRWGAAYGYTF,TGTGCCGGAGCCCGGGTAGGGATTCGACGGTGGGGAGCAGCTTATGGCTACACCTTC